Following are 10 T cell receptor beta chains from one sample sequenced in a study of regulatory T cells in long-lasting Graves disease. With iRepertoire HTBI primers and Arm-PCR of CDR3 regions, TCR beta libraries were built. TCRdb re-derived calls from the multiplex PCR reads in MiXCR, one entry per CDR3 protein. The sample consists of 500,000 or so distinct CDR3 sequences, around 16% of them appearing once. Noted time point: newly diagnosed GD, antithyroid drugs for less than 3 months. The TCR library was made from RNA that had been extracted from PBMCs in TRIzol. Another study also made use of these data, one on T cells in Graves' hyperthyroidism and ophthalmopathy.

The material was peripheral blood mononuclear cells (PBMCs), obtained at new diagnosis, from a patient treated with antithyroid drugs. The receptors shown here come from a woman aged 35 to 59 with Graves disease.

A few counts support this clonotype. The chain recombines TRBV7-2 with TRBJ2-1, with a weak D call TRBD1 (6 bases). Per germline, CDR1 SGHTA and CDR2 FQGNSA. V lost 0 bases and J 11 bases, leaving 11 bases between the germline ends. This CDR3 has 13 residues. CDR3 DNA: TGTGCCAGCAGCTTAGCCCGACAGGAAAAGCAGTTCTTC. Its translation: CASSLARQEKQFF. Variable domain in full (rest from reference TRBV7-2 and TRBJ2-1): GAGVSQSPSNKVTEKGKDVELRCDPISGHTALYWYRQSLGQGLEFLIYFQGNSAPDKSGLPSDRFSAERTGGSVSTLTIQRTQQEDSAVYLCASSLARQEKQFFGPGTRLTVL.

Regarding this clonotype: A read error may produce the germline difference seen at one junction end. The rearrangement links TRBV20-1 to TRBJ2-7; D assignment may be TRBD1 or TRBD2 (5 bases each). The CDR3 extends over 13 amino acids. The germline CDR1 and CDR2 sequences are DFQATT and SNEGSKA (reference sequence). The CDR3 DNA follows: TGCAGTGCTGTCCGGGACGGACGCTACGGGCAGTACTTC. This translates into CSAVRDGRYGQYF.

The chain couples TRBV28 to TRBJ2-5; 8 bases line up with TRBD2. There are 13 residues in the CDR3. V dropped 6 bases and J dropped 7; count of bases not matched to a gene: 7. Germline-derived CDR1 and CDR2 are MDHEN and SYDVKM. The DNA for the CDR3 is TGTGCCAGCAGACGGACGGGAGGGGGGACCCAGTACTTC. Its protein is CASRRTGGGTQYF.

This clonotype occurred a few times. The chain uses TRBV10-3 and TRBJ2-3; weak D call: TRBD1 (5 bases). Germline loops: CDR1 ENHRY, CDR2 SYGVKD. This CDR3 comprises 14 residues. V was trimmed by 3 bases and J by 3 bases, leaving 10 bases between them. This CDR3 is CAISELTGTDTQYF. CDR3 nucleotide sequence: TGTGCCATCAGTGAATTAACAGGTACAGATACGCAGTATTTT.

About this clonotype itself: Just one base apart from a much larger clone, this may be a read error. This rearrangement joins TRBV7-6 to TRBJ2-7, with 9 bases fitting TRBD2. Germline V gives CDR1 SGHVS, CDR2 FNYEAQ. CDR3 length equals 15 residues. V lost 4 bases, J lost 7 bases, and 11 bases stayed unmatched. CDR3 amino acids: CASSYAGGPYNEQYF. The CDR3 nucleotides read TGTGCCAGCAGCTACGCGGGGGGGCCTTACAATGAGCAGTACTTC.

Concerning this clonotype itself: It differs at one base from a far larger clone, so likely a read error. The V call is TRBV6-5, the J call TRBJ1-5; D perhaps matches TRBD1 (6 bases). The CDR3 sequence is 17 residues long. Germline CDR1 is MNHEY and CDR2 is SVGAGI. CDR3 sequence reads: CAGSGGEGSGFNQPQHF. Here the CDR3 DNA reads TGTGCCGGCAGTGGGGGCGAAGGTTCAGGGTTCAATCAGCCCCAGCATTTT.

The V and J genes are TRBV9 and TRBJ1-2, with 8 bases fitting TRBD1. The ends lost 1 base at V and 13 bases at J; junction bases unmatched: 6. The germline CDR1 and CDR2 sequences are SGDLS and YYNGEE. The CDR3 runs 12 residues. In nucleotides, the CDR3 is TGTGCCAGCAGCGTACTCAGGGGGCCGGTCACCTTC. Encoded protein: CASSVLRGPVTF.

This clonotype was counted at least ten times. The chain recombines TRBV3-1 with TRBJ2-1; D is unresolved. Deletions cut 5 bases from V and 5 bases from J, with 10 bases between. The CDR3 extends over 13 amino acids. CDR1 is LGHDT, CDR2 YNNKEL, per germline (reference sequence). CDR3 in amino acids: CASSLYSNNEQFF. CDR3 bases: TGTGCCAGCAGCTTGTACAGTAACAATGAGCAGTTCTTC.

The chain is built from TRBV5-1 and TRBJ1-5, with D maybe TRBD1 (5 bases). This CDR3 spans 13 amino acids. Germline V gene sequence: CDR1 SGHRS, CDR2 YFSETQ. V lost 4 bases and J lost 7, with 12 bases in between. As DNA, the CDR3 is TGCGCCAGCAGCCCGGCGGGGGAGCAGCCCCAGCATTTT. Translation: CASSPAGEQPQHF.

In its sample, this clonotype was seen many times. The gene calls are TRBV18 and TRBJ2-3, with D uncertain. V shed 3 bases and J shed 10 bases, with 17 bases lying between them. The CDR3 runs 14 residues. Per germline, CDR1 KGHSH and CDR2 LQKENI. Here the CDR3 DNA reads TGTGCCAGCTCACCGGAGCAAATAGCTGCGTCGCAGTATTTT. As protein: CASSPEQIAASQYF.